The rows below give T cell receptor beta chains drawn from one sample of a study of CD8 T cells in ankylosing spondylitis. TCRdb reprocessed the 5' RACE reads via MiXCR and lists one record per CDR3 protein. In the table there are some 240,000 distinct CDR3 sequences, roughly a quarter of which are singletons. Sequencing was performed on blood, either unsorted or a sorted T cell fraction (not recorded which). Receptors were obtained from a male donor with ankylosing spondylitis or in good health (not recorded which). Each CDR3 is given with its conserved first and last residue. A D gene is named only where the DNA matches it firmly. Expanded clones are given a class, and other clones once, few, many or no size at all.

>TRBV20-1|.|TRBJ2-5|.
CSASTTSEETQYF
>TRBV7-2|.|TRBJ2-7|.
CASSLGRVLWQYF
>TRBV12-3/TRBV12-4|.|TRBJ2-7|.
CASSLGAGYSYEQYF
>TRBV28|.|TRBJ2-1|.
CASSTSDSLNEQFF
>TRBV28|many|TRBJ1-6|.
CASSLRVRNSPLHF
>TRBV3-1|many|TRBJ1-1|.
CASSQIRATGNTEAFF
>TRBV20-1|many|TRBJ1-5|.
CTGNQPQHF
>TRBV18|.|TRBJ2-3|TRBD2
CASSPIAGVSTDTQYF
>TRBV20-1|few|TRBJ2-5|.
CSARPLQETQYF
>TRBV10-3|.|TRBJ2-7|.
CAISESGQVNPREQYF
>TRBV20-1|few|TRBJ1-6|TRBD1
CSASRGQFDSPLHF
>TRBV20-1|.|TRBJ1-5|.
CSARDTRRVYQPQHF
>TRBV29-1|.|TRBJ2-7|.
CSVGGHTYEQYF
>TRBV20-1|.|TRBJ1-5|.
CSAPASNQPQHF
>TRBV6-5|.|TRBJ1-1|.
CASSYHGSPLTEAFF
>TRBV11-2|few|TRBJ2-3|.
CASSLAGEITDTQYF
>TRBV6-2/TRBV6-3|.|TRBJ2-7|TRBD1
CASSMGDRGTYEQYF